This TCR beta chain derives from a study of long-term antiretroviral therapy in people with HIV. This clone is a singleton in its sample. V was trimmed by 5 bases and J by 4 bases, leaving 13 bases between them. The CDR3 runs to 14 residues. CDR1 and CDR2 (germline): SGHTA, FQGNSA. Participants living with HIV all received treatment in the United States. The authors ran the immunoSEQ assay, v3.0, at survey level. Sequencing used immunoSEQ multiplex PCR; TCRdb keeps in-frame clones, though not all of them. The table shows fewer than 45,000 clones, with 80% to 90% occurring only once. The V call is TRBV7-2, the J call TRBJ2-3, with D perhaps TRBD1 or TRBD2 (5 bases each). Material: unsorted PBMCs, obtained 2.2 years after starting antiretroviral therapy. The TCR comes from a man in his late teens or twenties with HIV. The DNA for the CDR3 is TGTGCCAGCAGCCTTGGGTGGGGACCAGATACGCAGTATTTT. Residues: CASSLGWGPDTQYF.